This entry is about one T cell receptor beta chain. At one boundary the junction diverges from the germline segment, which might be a read error. The sample comes from a study of tumor-infiltrating lymphocytes in primary liver carcinoma. Turning to the study itself: Each of the samples returned roughly 3.65 to 7.5 million productive TCRbeta reads (a yield similar across tissue types).

The investigators made TCR beta cDNA from 500 ng total RNA, using a constant-region primer. Each TCR beta library was derived from three nested multiplex PCR rounds that employed slightly modified ARM-PCR. Use of TRBV1-TRBV30 forward primers with a C-beta reverse primer characterized the first two PCR rounds, which lasted around 9 cycles each. Using its own MiXCR run on the multiplex PCR reads, TCRdb lists one record per CDR3 protein. This table has around 88,000 distinct CDR3 sequences, about 70% appearing once. Germline V gene data show CDR1 as MGHRA and CDR2 as YSYEKL. The CDR3 is 14 residues long. Co-extraction of RNA and DNA was performed on about 20-33 mg of unsorted bulk tissue.

The chain is built from TRBV4-1 and TRBJ2-2; D is possibly TRBD2 (5 bases). Sequencing input: tumor-adjacent normal liver tissue. The TCR originated in a man between 40 and 49 years old with primary liver carcinoma and hepatitis B virus infection. The CDR3 DNA follows: TGCGCCAGCAGCCAAAACGGGAACATCGGGGAGCTGTCTTTT. Protein: CASSQNGNIGELSF.